These T cell receptor beta chains were read from a single sample in a study of blood T cell repertoires in COVID-19. The protocol was immunoSEQ multiplex PCR, while the TCRdb copy is restricted to in-frame clones and leaves out a portion. The sample lists under 200,000 clones, around 85% occurring once. The source material was peripheral blood. The source is a man in his fifties or sixties with COVID-19, enrolled during active disease. CDR3s include the opening cysteine and the closing phenylalanine or tryptophan.

J: TRBJ2-5
V: TRBV30
CDR3: CAWREKGNPETQYF

J: TRBJ1-2
V: TRBV27
CDR3: CASSSRDRGLYGYTF

J: TRBJ1-4
V: TRBV5-1
CDR3: CASSSQTGEKLFF

J: TRBJ2-1
V: TRBV25-1
CDR3: CASSEASGRNEQFF

J: TRBJ2-1
V: TRBV6-4
CDR3: CASSEAGGPYEQFF

J: TRBJ1-5
V: TRBV15
CDR3: CATSRGDRGGAYSNQPQHF

J: TRBJ1-4
V: TRBV6-5
CDR3: CASRRQSTNEKLFF

J: TRBJ1-6
V: TRBV30
CDR3: CAWSWTGDTSPLHF

J: TRBJ2-1
V: TRBV29-1
CDR3: CSVEVAQFTYNEQFF

J: TRBJ1-3
V: TRBV24-1
CDR3: CATSAAGNGNTIYF

J: TRBJ2-7
V: TRBV5-1
CDR3: CASSAGLADSYEQYF

J: TRBJ1-1
V: TRBV4-3
CDR3: CASSLVPGDTEAFF

J: TRBJ2-6
V: TRBV5-5
CDR3: CASRPLGGANVLTF

J: TRBJ1-3
V: TRBV19
CDR3: CASSIEGVPGNTIYF

J: TRBJ2-7
V: TRBV6-5
CDR3: CASGLPGQYF

J: TRBJ1-1
V: TRBV6-1
CDR3: CASSEAYNTEAFF

J: TRBJ2-3
V: TRBV7-9
CDR3: CASNPNTDTQYF

J: TRBJ2-1
V: TRBV5-3
CDR3: CARGPRERDEQFF

J: TRBJ1-5
V: TRBV3-1/TRBV3-2
CDR3: CASSPPIQGAANQPQHF

J: TRBJ1-1
V: TRBV11-2
CDR3: CASSLQGYTEAFF

J: TRBJ1-2
V: TRBV9
CDR3: CASSTTGVTGYTF

J: TRBJ2-5
V: TRBV29-1
CDR3: CSAADRGGLEETQYF

J: TRBJ1-1
V: TRBV7-3
CDR3: CASSLTGGRSTEAFF

J: TRBJ2-3
V: TRBV9
CDR3: CASSPPGQVADTQYF

J: TRBJ2-1
V: TRBV4-2
CDR3: CASSQDRGSERGNEQFF

J: TRBJ1-1
V: TRBV7-9
CDR3: CASSVPGSTEAFF

J: TRBJ1-2
V: TRBV28
CDR3: CASSRPGAGGYTF

J: TRBJ1-5
V: TRBV3-1/TRBV3-2
CDR3: CASSQDRYQPQHF

J: TRBJ1-2
V: TRBV11-2
CDR3: CASSRSLRDYGYTF

J: TRBJ2-3
V: TRBV9
CDR3: CASSVGDRSDTQYF

J: TRBJ2-7
V: TRBV3-1/TRBV3-2
CDR3: CASSQDQGGWNEQYF